The 19 T cell receptor beta chains below were found in one sample sequenced in a study of post-analysis software for immune sequencing data. For these TCRs, the target antigens are not known. The library was made from cDNA and included unique molecular identifiers. In TCRdb, the PCR reads were re-called with MiXCR into one record per CDR3 protein. This repertoire shows fewer than 600,000 distinct CDR3 sequences, approximately 45% found once; its top ten account for 9.5% to 13%. Points from the study as a whole: Controls showed lower frequencies than patients for 5 or 6 TRBV segments, and TRBV5-6, TRBV5-1 and TRBV20-1 were among these.

Sequenced input: blood. The receptors stem from a girl between 10 and 17 years old with multiple sclerosis.

This clonotype came up a few times. J is TRBJ2-7 and V is TRBV5-1; D might be TRBD1 (5 bases). Matching the DNA end better, TRBJ2-4 makes the J call doubtful. This CDR3 has 16 residues. Germline values: CDR1 SGHRS, CDR2 YFSETQ. The CDR3 nucleotides read TGCGCCAGCAGCTTGGGGCAGGGAATGGACAAAAACATTCAGTACTTC. It encodes CASSLGQGMDKNIQYF.

The gene calls are TRBV10-1 and TRBJ2-7; TRBD2 matches at 7 bases. The J segment lost 4 bases and the V segment lost 2 bases, leaving 2 bases of the junction unmatched. CDR1 WNHNN and CDR2 SYGVQD come from the germline V gene (reference sequence). The length of the CDR3 is 13 residues. The CDR3 coding sequence is TGCGCCAGCAGTGAGACGGGAGGTTACGAGCAGTACTTC. This translates into CASSETGGYEQYF.

This clonotype was detected only a few times. The CDR3 sequence is CASSWRSSQYNEQFF. The CDR3 nucleotides are TGCGCCAGCAGCTGGAGATCTTCACAGTACAATGAGCAGTTCTTC. V and J are TRBV5-1 and TRBJ2-1; unclear D gene. The CDR3 spans 15 residues. V lost 3 bases to trimming and J lost 4 bases, with 14 bases between them. Germline values: CDR1 SGHRS, CDR2 YFSETQ.

CDR3: CAISEGRTNTEAFF. The CDR3 DNA reads as TGTGCCATCAGTGAGGGCAGGACCAACACTGAAGCTTTCTTT. The chain combines TRBV10-3 with TRBJ1-1; D is undetermined. V gave up 2 bases and J gave up 2 bases, with 9 bases separating them. The CDR3 loop spans 14 amino acids. CDR1 is ENHRY and CDR2 is SYGVKD in the germline V gene.

The chain employs TRBV29-1 and TRBJ2-5; TRBD1 matches at 9 bases. V lost 4 bases to trimming and J lost 3 bases; unmatched junction nucleotides: 9. The CDR3 consists of 15 residues. Germline loops: CDR1 SQVTM, CDR2 ANQGSEA. The CDR3 sequence is CSVARDRATEETQYF. The DNA of the CDR3 is TGCAGCGTTGCGCGGGACAGGGCTACTGAAGAGACCCAGTACTTC.

The genes are TRBV20-1 and TRBJ2-7; 10 positions match TRBD2. This CDR3 is 17 amino acids long. Per the germline V gene, CDR1 is DFQATT and CDR2 is SNEGSKA (reference sequence). V lost 2 bases to trimming and J lost 3 bases; unmatched junction nucleotides: 13. This CDR3 reads CSARSRAGLAVFYEQYF. The CDR3 DNA sequence: TGCAGTGCTAGATCCCGGGCAGGACTAGCGGTTTTCTACGAGCAGTACTTC.

This clonotype showed up just a few times. Here the CDR3 DNA reads TGCAGTGCTCCAACACGGGACGGAGCCTACGAGCAGTACTTC. Translated, it gives CSAPTRDGAYEQYF. The V gene is TRBV20-1, the J gene TRBJ2-7, with D perhaps given as TRBD1 or TRBD2 (5 bases each). The germline V and J ends were trimmed by 5 bases and 2 bases, with 16 bases remaining between them. The CDR3 spans 14 residues. Germline V gene lookup returns CDR1 DFQATT and CDR2 SNEGSKA (reference sequence).

This chain uses TRBV28 with TRBJ2-7; TRBD1 matches at 8 bases. The CDR3 contains 15 residues. Trimming took 9 bases from V and 0 from J; bases not matched to a gene: 10. Germline values: CDR1 MDHEN, CDR2 SYDVKM. The CDR3 DNA is TGTGCCAGTAGTCGGTCGGACAGGGTCTCCTACGAGCAGTACTTC. This gives the protein CASSRSDRVSYEQYF.

This clonotype showed up just a few times. This chain connects TRBV7-2 to TRBJ2-5; 12 nucleotides line up with TRBD2. Trimming cost V 1 base and J 11 bases; bases outside gene matches: 11. This CDR3 is 16 amino acids long. Germline CDR1 and CDR2: SGHTA and FQGNSA. The CDR3 nucleotides are TGTGCCAGCAGCTTAGGGCTAGCGGGAGGGTTGAATGAGCAGTACTTC. Amino acids: CASSLGLAGGLNEQYF.

This clonotype turned up a few times. The chain combines TRBV20-1 with TRBJ2-5; 10 positions agree with TRBD2. TRBJ2-7 matches the DNA end more closely, so the J call is doubtful. Per the germline V gene, CDR1 is DFQATT and CDR2 is SNEGSKA (reference sequence). The CDR3 contains 16 residues. Written as DNA, the CDR3 is TGCAGTGCTAGAACCCCTCTAGCGGGAGCCGGGTACGAGCAGTACTTC. Amino acids: CSARTPLAGAGYEQYF.

This clonotype appeared many times. The DNA for the CDR3 is TGCAGCGTTCCAGGACGGCAAGAGACCCAGTACTTC. This encodes CSVPGRQETQYF. The V gene is TRBV29-1, the J gene TRBJ2-5; the D is unclear. Germline V gene sequence: CDR1 SQVTM, CDR2 ANQGSEA. The CDR3 covers 12 residues. V was trimmed by 5 bases and J by 2 bases, leaving 9 bases between them.

The rearrangement joins TRBV10-3 to TRBJ1-1; 8 bases are a match to TRBD1. The CDR3 contains 13 residues. With 6 bases clipped from V and 5 bases from J, the junction kept 5 bases outside the gene matches. Germline CDR1 and CDR2: ENHRY and SYGVKD. The CDR3, as DNA: TGTGCCATCAGGATGACAGGGGCGACTGAAGCTTTCTTT. It codes for CAIRMTGATEAFF.

In this sample, this clonotype turned up a few times. The chain carries TRBV6-5 and TRBJ2-3; maybe TRBD1 (6 bases). The V gene's germline CDR1 is MNHEY and CDR2 SVGAGI. This CDR3 contains 15 residues. V lost 2 bases to trimming and J lost 13 bases, with 22 bases between them. CDR3 sequence reads: CASSYASFRQDVEYF. The DNA of the CDR3 is TGTGCCAGCAGTTACGCTAGTTTCCGACAGGATGTGGAGTATTTT.

This clonotype occurred a few times. This chain links TRBV5-1 with TRBJ2-7, with TRBD1 matching over 9 bases. The germline gives CDR1 SGHRS, CDR2 YFSETQ. CDR3 size: 14 residues. The V and J ends lost 4 bases and 0 bases, in that order; junction bases with no gene match: 2. CDR3 sequence reads: CASSRDRDSYEQYF. In nucleotides, the CDR3 is TGCGCCAGCAGCCGGGACAGGGACTCCTACGAGCAGTACTTC.

This clonotype showed up just a few times. CDR3 residues: CSVYLAGVGDEQFF. The CDR3 DNA is TGCAGCGTTTACCTAGCGGGAGTAGGGGATGAGCAGTTCTTC. The chain carries TRBV29-1 and TRBJ2-1, with 10 bases matching TRBD2. Germline CDR1 reads SQVTM; CDR2 reads ANQGSEA. The length of the CDR3 is 14 residues. The ends lost 5 bases at V and 8 bases at J; junction bases unmatched: 9.

The V call is TRBV19, the J call TRBJ1-5, with D hard to call. The length of the CDR3 is 17 residues. CDR1 is LNHDA and CDR2 is SQIVND in the germline V gene (reference sequence). Between the trimmed V and J ends, which lost 3 bases and 0 bases, there was a span of 15 bases. The CDR3 region is CASSMGRVPYSNQPQHF. CDR3 DNA sequence: TGTGCCAGTAGTATGGGAAGGGTGCCATATAGCAATCAGCCCCAGCATTTT.

The rearrangement uses TRBV7-2 and TRBJ2-5, with D possibly TRBD2 on 6 matching bases. V dropped 5 bases and J dropped 0 bases, with 10 bases sitting between them. Germline V lookup: CDR1 SGHTA, CDR2 FQGNSA. This CDR3 has 14 amino acids. The CDR3: CASSLGTHQETQYF. The CDR3 nucleotides read TGTGCCAGCAGCCTCGGGACTCACCAAGAGACCCAGTACTTC.

The V gene is TRBV7-3, the J gene TRBJ2-5; D not resolved. The CDR3 loop spans 10 amino acids. The germline V and J ends were trimmed by 9 bases and 4 bases, with 6 bases remaining between them. CDR1 and CDR2 (germline): SGHTA, FQGTGA. CDR3 protein: CASPLETQYF. CDR3 coding DNA: TGTGCCAGTCCACTAGAGACCCAGTACTTC.

The chain carries TRBV6-1 and TRBJ2-1; D possibly uses TRBD1 or TRBD2 (5 bases each). Germline lookup yields CDR1 MNHNS and CDR2 SASEGT. This CDR3 has 13 residues. V was pared by 6 bases and J by 8 bases, with 14 bases between. CDR3 sequence reads: CASRDSGTDEQFF. Here the CDR3 DNA reads TGTGCCAGCAGGGACTCAGGGACCGATGAGCAGTTCTTC.